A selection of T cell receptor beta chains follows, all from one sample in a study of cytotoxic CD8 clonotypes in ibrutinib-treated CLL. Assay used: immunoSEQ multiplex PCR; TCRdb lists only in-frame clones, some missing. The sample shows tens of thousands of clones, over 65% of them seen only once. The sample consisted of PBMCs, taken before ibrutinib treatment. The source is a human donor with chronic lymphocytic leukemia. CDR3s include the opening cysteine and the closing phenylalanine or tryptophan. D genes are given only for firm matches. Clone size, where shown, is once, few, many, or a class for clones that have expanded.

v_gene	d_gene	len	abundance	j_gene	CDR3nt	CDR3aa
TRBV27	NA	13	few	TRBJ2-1	TGTGCCAGCAGTTTCAGAGGTGTGAATGAGCAGTTCTTC	CASSFRGVNEQFF
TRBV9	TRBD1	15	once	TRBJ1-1	TGTGCCAGCAGCGTAGCGGACAGGGCCTACACTGAAGCTTTCTTT	CASSVADRAYTEAFF
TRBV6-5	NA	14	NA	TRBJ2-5	TGTGCCAGCAGTTACGGTAGACATCAAGAGACCCAGTACTTC	CASSYGRHQETQYF
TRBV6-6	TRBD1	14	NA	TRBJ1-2	TGTGCCAGCAGTCTAACAGGGGGCAGCTATGGCTACACCTTC	CASSLTGGSYGYTF
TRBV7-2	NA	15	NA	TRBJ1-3	TGTGCCAGCAGCTCGTCAGGGGTTTTGAGAAACACCATATATTTT	CASSSSGVLRNTIYF
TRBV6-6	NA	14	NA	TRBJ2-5	TGTGCCAGCAGTTACGGCCTAATTAGCGAGACCCAGTACTTC	CASSYGLISETQYF
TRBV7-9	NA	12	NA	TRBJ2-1	TGTGCCAGCAGCGTGACTAGCAATGAGCAGTTCTTC	CASSVTSNEQFF
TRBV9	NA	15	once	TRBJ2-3	TGTGCCAGCAGCGTCACGGGGGTAGGCACAGATACGCAGTATTTT	CASSVTGVGTDTQYF
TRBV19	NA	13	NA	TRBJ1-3	TGTGCCAGACCCGGGGGGCTTGGAAACACCATATATTTT	CARPGGLGNTIYF
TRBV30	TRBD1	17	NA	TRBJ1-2	TGTGCCTGGAGTGTACTATTTGGGACAGGGGATTTCGGCGGCTACACCTTC	CAWSVLFGTGDFGGYTF
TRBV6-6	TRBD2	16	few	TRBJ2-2	TGTGCCAGCAGTTACCACGGACTAGTGAGCACCGGGGAGCTGTTTTTT	CASSYHGLVSTGELFF
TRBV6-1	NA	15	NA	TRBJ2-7	TGTGCCAGCAGTGAGATCCTGGTCGAGGGGTACGAGCAGTACTTC	CASSEILVEGYEQYF
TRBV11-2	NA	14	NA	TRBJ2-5	TGTGCCAGCAGCTTAGGCCCTAGTCAAGAGACCCAGTACTTC	CASSLGPSQETQYF
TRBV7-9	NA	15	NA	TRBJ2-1	TGTGCCAGCAGCCCTACGGGAGCCGTTTACAATGAGCAGTTCTTC	CASSPTGAVYNEQFF
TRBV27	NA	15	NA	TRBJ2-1	TGTGCCAGCAGTTTTCTACCGAGGGGCTACAATGAGCAGTTCTTC	CASSFLPRGYNEQFF
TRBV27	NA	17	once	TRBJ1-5	TGTGCCAGGGGTATCAACTCGAGAGACGAAAAAGGTCAGCCCCAGCATTTT	CARGINSRDEKGQPQHF
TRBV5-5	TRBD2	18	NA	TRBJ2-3	TGTGCCAGCAGCTTGGTGGGACTAGCCTTCTCTAGCACAGATACGCAGTATTTT	CASSLVGLAFSSTDTQYF
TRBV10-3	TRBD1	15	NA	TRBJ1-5	TGTGCCATCAGCAGGACAGGATCAAGCAATCAGCCCCAGCATTTT	CAISRTGSSNQPQHF
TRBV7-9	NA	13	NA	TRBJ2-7	TGTGCCAGCAGCTTAAAGGGGGCCTACGAGCAGTACTTC	CASSLKGAYEQYF
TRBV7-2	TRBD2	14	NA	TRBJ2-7	TGTGCCAGCAGCTTAGGACTAGCGAACTACGAGCAGTACTTC	CASSLGLANYEQYF
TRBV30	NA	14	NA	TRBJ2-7	TGTGCCTGGAAGGGTAGGGGCACCCTTTACGAGCAGTACTTC	CAWKGRGTLYEQYF
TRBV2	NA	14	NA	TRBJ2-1	TGTGCCAGCATCCAGGACACCTCCTACAATGAGCAGTTCTTC	CASIQDTSYNEQFF
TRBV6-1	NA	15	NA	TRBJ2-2	TGTGCCAGCAGTGGGGTCAGGGTTTTTTCCGGGGAGCTGTTTTTT	CASSGVRVFSGELFF
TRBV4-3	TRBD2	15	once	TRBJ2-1	TGCGCCAGCAGCCAATTTATAGCGGGAGGAGGTGAGCAGTTCTTC	CASSQFIAGGGEQFF
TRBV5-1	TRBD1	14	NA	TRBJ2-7	TGCGCCAGCAACCCGACAGGGGGTTGGTACGAGCAGTACTTC	CASNPTGGWYEQYF
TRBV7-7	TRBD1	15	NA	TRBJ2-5	TGTGCCAGCAGCCAATGGACAGGGGCGGGGGAGACCCAGTACTTC	CASSQWTGAGETQYF
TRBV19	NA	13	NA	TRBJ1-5	TGTGCCAGTAGCCTCGACCGATATCAGCCCCAGCATTTT	CASSLDRYQPQHF
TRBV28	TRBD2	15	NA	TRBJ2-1	TGTGCCAGCAGTCAACCCGGGACTAGCGTCGATGAGCAGTTCTTC	CASSQPGTSVDEQFF
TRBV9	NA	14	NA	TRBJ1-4	TGTGCCAGCAGCGTAGCTGGGGCTAATGAAAAACTGTTTTTT	CASSVAGANEKLFF
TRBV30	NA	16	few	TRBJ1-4	TGTGCCTGGAGTGTTCTTACAGGACGAACTAATGAAAAACTGTTTTTT	CAWSVLTGRTNEKLFF
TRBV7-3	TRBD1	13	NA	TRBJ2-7	TGTGCCAGCAGCCGCGGACAGGGGAGAGAGCAGTACTTC	CASSRGQGREQYF
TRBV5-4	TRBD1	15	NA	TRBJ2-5	TGTGCCAGCAGCTCCGGGACAGGGGACTTGGGGACCCAGTACTTC	CASSSGTGDLGTQYF
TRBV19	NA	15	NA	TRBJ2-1	TGTGCCAGTAGTAACCGGGCGGGGATCATCAATGAGCAGTTCTTC	CASSNRAGIINEQFF
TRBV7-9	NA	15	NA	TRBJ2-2	TGTGCCAGCAGCTTCTCGACAGCGAACACCGGGGAGCTGTTTTTT	CASSFSTANTGELFF
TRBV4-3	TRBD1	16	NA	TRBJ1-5	TGCGCCAGCAGCCAAGATGCGCAGGGGGCGAATCAGCCCCAGCATTTT	CASSQDAQGANQPQHF
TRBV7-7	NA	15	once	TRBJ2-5	TGTGCTAGCAGCTACCGGGACGCACCTCAAGAGACCCAGTACTTC	CASSYRDAPQETQYF
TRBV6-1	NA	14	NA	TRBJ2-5	TGTGCCAGCAGTGAAGGGTGGATCGGGGAGACCCAGTACTTC	CASSEGWIGETQYF
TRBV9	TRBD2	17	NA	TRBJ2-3	TGTGCCAGCAGCGTATTCCTAGCGGGATTCGGGACAGATACGCAGTATTTT	CASSVFLAGFGTDTQYF
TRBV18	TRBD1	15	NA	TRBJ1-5	TGTGCCAGCTCACCAATCACAGGGGGCGGTCAGCCCCAGCATTTT	CASSPITGGGQPQHF
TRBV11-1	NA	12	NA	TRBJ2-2	TGTGCCAGCAGCTTATTAGGGGGGGAGCTGTTTTTT	CASSLLGGELFF
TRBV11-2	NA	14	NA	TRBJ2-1	TGTGCCAGCAGCCCACGCGGACCATACAATGAGCAGTTCTTC	CASSPRGPYNEQFF
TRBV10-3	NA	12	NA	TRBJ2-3	TGTGCCATCAGTTCCAAGGCCGATACGCAGTATTTT	CAISSKADTQYF